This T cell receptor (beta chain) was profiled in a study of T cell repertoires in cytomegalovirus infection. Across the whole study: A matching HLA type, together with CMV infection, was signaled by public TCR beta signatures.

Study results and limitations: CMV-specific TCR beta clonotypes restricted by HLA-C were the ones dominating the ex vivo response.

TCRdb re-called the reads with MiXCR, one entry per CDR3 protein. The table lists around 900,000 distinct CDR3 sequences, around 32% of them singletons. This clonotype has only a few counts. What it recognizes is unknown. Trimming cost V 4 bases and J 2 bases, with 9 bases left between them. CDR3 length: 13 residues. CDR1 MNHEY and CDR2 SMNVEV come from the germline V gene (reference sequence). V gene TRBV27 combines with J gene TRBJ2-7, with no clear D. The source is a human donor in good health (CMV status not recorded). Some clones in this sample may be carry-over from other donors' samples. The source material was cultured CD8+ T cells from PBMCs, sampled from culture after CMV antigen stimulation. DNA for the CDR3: TGTGCCAGCAGTTCGTCTATTGCCTACGAGCAGTACTTC. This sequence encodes CASSSSIAYEQYF.